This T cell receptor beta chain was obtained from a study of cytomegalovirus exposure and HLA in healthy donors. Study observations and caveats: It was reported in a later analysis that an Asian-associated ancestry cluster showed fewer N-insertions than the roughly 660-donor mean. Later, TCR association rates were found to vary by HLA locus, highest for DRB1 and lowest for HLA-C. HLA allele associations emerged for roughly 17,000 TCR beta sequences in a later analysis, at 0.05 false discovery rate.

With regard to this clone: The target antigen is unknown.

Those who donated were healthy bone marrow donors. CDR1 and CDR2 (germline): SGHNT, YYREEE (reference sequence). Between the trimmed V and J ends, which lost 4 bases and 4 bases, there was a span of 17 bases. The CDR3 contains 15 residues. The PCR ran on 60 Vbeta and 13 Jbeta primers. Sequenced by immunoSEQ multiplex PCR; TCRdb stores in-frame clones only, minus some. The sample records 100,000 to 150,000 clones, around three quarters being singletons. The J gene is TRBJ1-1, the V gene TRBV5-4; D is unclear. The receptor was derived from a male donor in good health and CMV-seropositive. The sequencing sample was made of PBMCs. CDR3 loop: CASSPIAPPSTEAFF. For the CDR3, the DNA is TGTGCCAGCAGCCCAATTGCACCCCCGAGCACTGAAGCTTTCTTT. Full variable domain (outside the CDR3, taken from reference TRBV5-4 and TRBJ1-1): ETGVTQSPTHLIKTRGQQVTLRCSSQSGHNTVSWYQQALGQGPQFIFQYYREEENGRGNFPPRFSGLQFPNYSSELNVNALELDDSALYLCASSPIAPPSTEAFFGQGTRLTVV.